Described below is a single TCR beta chain sequence and its context. What it binds is not known. The source of the sample is a study of spatial heterogeneity in lung cancer. About the study: There were consistently more beta-chain sequences detected than alpha-chain sequences.

This CDR3 comprises 16 residues. Germline CDR1 reads SGDLS; CDR2 reads YYNGEE. The V and J ends lost 3 bases and 7 bases, in that order; junction bases with no gene match: 12. One entry per CDR3 protein, called by TCRdb with MiXCR from the 5' RACE reads. This sample carries 3,500 to 4,500 distinct CDR3 sequences, roughly 24% of them seen once, and the ten largest clones take approximately 5.9%. Overall study findings and caveats: The appearance of ubiquitous expanded tumor TCRs in blood was greater at resection than follow-up.

The time point was: blood at routine non-recurrence follow-up after resection. Whole RNA came from tumor, nontumor lung or frozen PBMC and was sequenced without being sorted. V is TRBV9 and J is TRBJ2-1; 8 bases are a match to TRBD1. The sample was PBMCs, taken at follow-up. The receptor comes from a male donor with early-stage non-small cell lung cancer. This CDR3 is CASSGIAGGAGNEQFF. The DNA for the CDR3 is TGTGCCAGCAGCGGAATAGCAGGGGGCGCGGGAAATGAGCAGTTCTTC.